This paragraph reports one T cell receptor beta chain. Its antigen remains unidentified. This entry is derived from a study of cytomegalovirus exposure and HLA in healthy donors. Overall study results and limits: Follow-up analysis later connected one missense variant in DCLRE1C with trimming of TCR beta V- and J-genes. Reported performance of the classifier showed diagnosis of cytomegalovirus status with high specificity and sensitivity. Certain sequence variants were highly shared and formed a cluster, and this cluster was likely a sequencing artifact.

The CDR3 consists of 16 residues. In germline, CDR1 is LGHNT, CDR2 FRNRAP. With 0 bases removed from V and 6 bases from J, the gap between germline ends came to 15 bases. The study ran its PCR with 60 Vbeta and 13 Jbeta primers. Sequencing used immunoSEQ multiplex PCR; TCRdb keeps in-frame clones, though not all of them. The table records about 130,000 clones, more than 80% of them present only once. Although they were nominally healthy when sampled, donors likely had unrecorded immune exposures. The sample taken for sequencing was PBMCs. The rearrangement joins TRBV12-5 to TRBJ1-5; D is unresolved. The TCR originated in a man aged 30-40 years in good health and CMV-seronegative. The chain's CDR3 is CASGLVGMGEGQPQHF. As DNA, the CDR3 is TGTGCTAGTGGTTTGGTTGGGATGGGAGAGGGTCAGCCCCAGCATTTT.